One and the same sample provided the 9 T cell receptor beta chains below, sequenced in a study of T cells in Graves' hyperthyroidism and ophthalmopathy. From RNA transcripts, TCR beta CDR3 regions were amplified. The HTBI primer set drove a first-round RT-PCR of the TCR CDR3. TCRdb passed the multiplex PCR reads through MiXCR, listing each CDR3 protein once. The repertoire holds about 700,000 distinct CDR3 sequences, with about 14% as singletons. The sample comprised blood. These receptors were obtained from a woman aged 18-30 years with Graves' hyperthyroidism.

This clonotype was found a few times. V usage is TRBV9 and J usage is TRBJ2-5, with 7 positions matching TRBD2. With 0 bases clipped from V and 5 bases from J, the junction kept 7 bases outside the gene matches. The CDR3 loop spans 15 amino acids. Looked up from germline, CDR1 is SGDLS and CDR2 is YYNGEE. CDR3 loop: CASSVGGRAGETQYF. The CDR3 DNA sequence: TGTGCCAGCAGCGTAGGTGGGAGGGCCGGGGAGACCCAGTACTTC.

This rearrangement joins TRBV29-1 to TRBJ2-7, with 7 bases fitting TRBD1. There are 14 residues in the CDR3. Germline loops: CDR1 SQVTM, CDR2 ANQGSEA. With V trimmed by 2 bases and J by 2 bases, 6 bases remained unmatched. In DNA, the CDR3 is TGCAGCGTTGAAAGGGGGCAGAATGCCTACGAGCAGTACTTC. As protein: CSVERGQNAYEQYF.

This clonotype was seen many times. This chain connects TRBV27 to TRBJ2-1; TRBD2 matches at 8 bases. This CDR3 has 16 residues. Per the germline V gene, CDR1 is MNHEY and CDR2 is SMNVEV (reference sequence). With V trimmed by 5 bases and J by 9 bases, 15 bases remained unmatched. The CDR3 bases are TGTGCCAGCAGTCCCACTCGCGGGAGGCCCCTGGTTGAGCAGTTCTTC. Residues: CASSPTRGRPLVEQFF.

The chain is built from TRBV30 and TRBJ2-7, with 7 bases identical to TRBD1. The CDR3 extends over 13 amino acids. In germline, CDR1 is GTSNPN, CDR2 SVGIG (reference sequence). The ends lost 3 bases at V and 7 bases at J; junction bases unmatched: 9. CDR3 sequence reads: CAWRRDSRGEQYF. For the CDR3, the DNA is TGTGCCTGGAGGAGGGACAGCCGGGGAGAGCAGTACTTC. Filled out from reference TRBV30 and TRBJ2-7, the complete variable domain reads SQTIHQWPATLVQPVGSPLSLECTVEGTSNPNLYWYRQAAGRGLQLLFYSVGIGQISSEVPQNLSASRPQDRQFILSSKKLLLSDSGFYLCAWRRDSRGEQYFGPGTRLTVT.

This rearrangement joins TRBV4-2 to TRBJ2-5; 10 bases are a match to TRBD2. Germline CDR1 is LGHNA and CDR2 is YNFKEQ. The CDR3 has 15 residues. V gave up 5 bases and J gave up 3 bases; unmatched junction bases: 6. The CDR3 coding sequence is TGTGCCAGCAGCGATAGCGGGAGGAAGGAAGAGACCCAGTACTTC. This sequence encodes CASSDSGRKEETQYF.

The chain combines TRBV7-2 with TRBJ2-6; 7 positions match TRBD1. The CDR3 length is 16 residues. V trimming: 2 bases; J trimming: 2 bases; junction bases outside the gene matches: 3. Germline CDR1 is SGHTA and CDR2 is FQGNSA. The CDR3 bases are TGTGCCAGCAGCTTACTAGGGGGCGCTGGGGCCAACGTCCTGACTTTC. It is translated as CASSLLGGAGANVLTF.

This clonotype was detected many times. V gene TRBV12-3 or TRBV12-4 combines with J gene TRBJ2-1; no definite D call. Trimming stripped 1 base from V and 6 bases from J, with 7 bases between. This CDR3 contains 13 residues. The CDR3 here is CASSLGLSNEQFF. CDR3 bases: TGTGCCAGCAGTTTAGGGCTCTCCAATGAGCAGTTCTTC.

The sample holds many counts of this clonotype. This chain links TRBV6-1 with TRBJ1-3; TRBD1 agrees at 8 bases. After removal of 5 bases from V and 11 bases from J, the junction contained 14 bases not matched to a gene. CDR3 length: 15 residues. The germline V gene encodes CDR1 MNHNS and CDR2 SASEGT. The CDR3 DNA reads as TGTGCCAGCAGTACCCAAGGGACAGGAGGGACCCCCATATATTTT. Its translation is CASSTQGTGGTPIYF.

In its sample, this clonotype was seen many times. The chain links TRBV7-9 to TRBJ1-1, with 8 nucleotides matching TRBD1. This CDR3 is built from 15 residues. Germline assignment: CDR1 SEHNR and CDR2 FQNEAQ (reference sequence). V trimming: 5 bases; J trimming: 3 bases; junction bases outside the gene matches: 8. In nucleotides, the CDR3 is TGTGCCAGCAGCCCCCGACCGGGACAGGACACTGAAGCTTTCTTT. Translation gives CASSPRPGQDTEAFF.